The subject of this entry is one T cell receptor beta chain. This sample is drawn from a study of technical replicates of blood from a handful of donors. Assay: immunoSEQ multiplex PCR; the TCRdb copy retains only in-frame clones and omits some. The repertoire consists of 55,000 to 75,000 clones, with less than 95% occurring once and the leading ten covering 3%. CDR1 LNHDA and CDR2 SQIVND come from the germline V gene (reference sequence). CDR3 length equals 16 residues. The V and J ends lost 6 bases and 5 bases, in that order; junction bases with no gene match: 13. Sequenced input: PBMCs. V usage is TRBV19 and J usage is TRBJ2-7; TRBD1 matches 10 bases. The TCR originated in a human donor in good health. Some clones in this sample may be carry-over from other donors' samples. The CDR3 spells CASSAGTGAVVNEQYF. As DNA, the CDR3 is TGTGCCAGTAGCGCCGGGACAGGGGCAGTAGTCAACGAGCAGTACTTC.